This is a list of T cell receptor beta chains from one sample in a study of CD8 T cells in Susac syndrome. TCRdb re-derived calls from the immunoSEQ multiplex PCR reads in MiXCR, one entry per CDR3 protein. The sample includes approximately 160,000 distinct CDR3 sequences, roughly 94% seen only once; the top ten take about 0.089%. Material for sequencing was CD4+ T cells from PBMCs. Source of these receptors: a human donor with multiple sclerosis. The CDR3 runs from the conserved cysteine through the conserved F or W. A D gene is named only where the DNA matches it firmly. Some rows have no size entry. The others give once, few or many, or a class for an expanded clone.

>TRBJ1-2|TRBV29-1|TRBD1|NA
CSVPTGPTRNYGYTF
TGCAGCGTTCCGACAGGGCCCACCCGTAACTATGGCTACACCTTC
>TRBJ2-2|TRBV5-1|NA|NA
CASSLDRRGTGELFF
TGCGCCAGCAGCTTGGACCGACGAGGTACCGGGGAGCTGTTTTTT
>TRBJ1-2|TRBV29-1|NA|NA
CSARLVGYTF
TGCAGCGCCCGACTCGTGGGCTACACCTTC
>TRBJ2-1|TRBV30|TRBD2|NA
CAQRVAGPYTEQFF
TGTGCCCAGAGGGTAGCGGGCCCGTACACTGAGCAGTTCTTC
>TRBJ1-2|TRBV6-5|TRBD1|NA
CASKKRDRGENGYTF
TGTGCCAGCAAGAAACGGGACAGGGGTGAAAATGGCTACACCTTC
>TRBJ2-5|TRBV3-1|NA|NA
CASSPGGSEETQYF
TGTGCCAGCAGCCCTGGGGGGTCTGAGGAGACCCAGTACTTC
>TRBJ1-2|TRBV7-9|TRBD1|once
CASSRTTGTANYGYTF
TGTGCCAGCAGCCGTACAACTGGGACAGCAAACTATGGCTACACCTTC
>TRBJ1-2|TRBV14|TRBD1|NA
CASSQVRTGGNGYTF
TGTGCCAGCAGCCAAGTTCGGACAGGGGGAAATGGCTACACCTTC
>TRBJ1-4|TRBV29-1|NA|NA
CSVGRMNEKLFF
TGCAGCGTCGGACGGATGAATGAAAAACTGTTTTTT
>TRBJ2-7|TRBV13|NA|NA
CASSRAGLFEGGATGEQYF
TGTGCCAGCAGCCGAGCAGGCTTGTTCGAAGGGGGGGCGACCGGCGAGCAGTACTTC
>TRBJ1-2|TRBV11-2|NA|NA
CASSLGGGTFYTF
TGTGCCAGCAGCTTAGGGGGCGGAACCTTCTACACCTTC
>TRBJ2-7|TRBV18|TRBD2|NA
CASATYGEGYEQYF
TGTGCCAGCGCCACGTATGGGGAGGGATACGAGCAGTACTTC
>TRBJ2-5|TRBV6-2/TRBV6-3|TRBD2|NA
CASTASGRETQYF
TGTGCCAGCACGGCGAGCGGGAGAGAGACCCAGTACTTC
>TRBJ2-5|TRBV5-1|NA|NA
CASSTRAGEETQYF
TGCGCCAGCAGCACAAGGGCAGGGGAAGAGACCCAGTACTTC
>TRBJ2-3|TRBV7-2|NA|once
CASSLLGPTSLDTQYF
TGTGCCAGCAGCTTATTGGGGCCCACTAGCTTAGATACGCAGTATTTT
>TRBJ2-1|TRBV28|NA|once
CATKYNEQFF
TGTGCCACCAAGTACAATGAGCAGTTCTTC
>TRBJ1-5|TRBV2|NA|NA
CASSGTENQPQHF
TGTGCCAGCAGTGGGACAGAGAATCAGCCCCAGCATTTT
>TRBJ2-7|TRBV20-1|NA|NA
CSARDEGDGEQYF
TGCAGTGCTAGAGATGAAGGGGACGGCGAGCAGTACTTC
>TRBJ2-7|TRBV18|NA|NA
CASSPSSGQDEQYF
TGTGCCAGCTCACCATCTTCAGGTCAGGACGAGCAGTACTTC
>TRBJ2-1|TRBV20-1|NA|NA
CSALLQGLSYNEQFF
TGCAGTGCTTTACTACAAGGGCTATCCTACAATGAGCAGTTCTTC
>TRBJ1-1|TRBV4-3|NA|once
CASSQEERGDTEAFF
TGCGCCAGCAGCCAAGAAGAACGAGGAGACACTGAAGCTTTCTTT
>TRBJ1-4|TRBV6-1|NA|NA
CASSEAWGTNEKLFF
TGTGCCAGCAGTGAAGCCTGGGGTACTAATGAAAAACTGTTTTTT
>TRBJ1-2|TRBV18|NA|NA
CASSPARDDYGYTF
TGTGCCAGCTCACCGGCCCGGGACGATTATGGCTACACCTTC
>TRBJ2-5|TRBV18|TRBD2|NA
CASSPRGLVRETQYF
TGTGCCAGCTCACCAAGGGGACTAGTCAGAGAGACCCAGTACTTC
>TRBJ2-3|TRBV27|TRBD2|NA
CASSLGLARTDTQYF
TGTGCCAGCAGTCTGGGACTAGCGCGCACAGATACGCAGTATTTT
>TRBJ2-1|TRBV6-2/TRBV6-3|NA|NA
CASSYFPFNEQFF
TGTGCCAGCAGTTATTTCCCCTTCAATGAGCAGTTCTTC
>TRBJ2-5|TRBV6-5|NA|NA
CASRRTAQETQYF
TGTGCCAGCCGCCGGACAGCCCAAGAGACCCAGTACTTC
>TRBJ1-1|TRBV5-8|NA|NA
CASTVSGLRNTEAFF
TGTGCCAGCACCGTATCGGGGCTAAGGAACACTGAAGCTTTCTTT
>TRBJ2-5|TRBV5-4|TRBD2|NA
CASSVRDYHLETQYF
TGTGCCAGCAGCGTCCGGGACTACCATTTGGAGACCCAGTACTTC
>TRBJ2-3|TRBV2|NA|once
CANDRGPGGDTQYF
TGTGCCAACGATCGGGGCCCTGGGGGAGATACGCAGTATTTT
>TRBJ1-1|TRBV29-1|NA|NA
CSVAMTGDTEAFF
TGCAGCGTCGCCATGACTGGGGACACTGAAGCTTTCTTT
>TRBJ2-3|TRBV7-2|TRBD2|NA
CASSLVIAGGMDTQYF
TGTGCCAGCAGCTTAGTGATAGCGGGAGGGATGGATACGCAGTATTTT
>TRBJ2-4|TRBV30|NA|NA
CAWSVGQPGLAKNIQYF
TGTGCCTGGAGTGTAGGCCAGCCTGGGCTAGCCAAAAACATTCAGTACTTC
>TRBJ2-5|TRBV29-1|NA|NA
CSSRGAGGGETQYF
TGCAGCTCCCGGGGGGCAGGGGGCGGGGAGACCCAGTACTTC
>TRBJ1-5|TRBV12-3/TRBV12-4|NA|NA
CASQSPFQPQHF
TGTGCCAGCCAGAGTCCTTTTCAGCCCCAGCATTTT
>TRBJ2-3|TRBV6-5|NA|NA
CASSYSLTDTQYF
TGTGCCAGCAGTTACTCGCTTACAGATACGCAGTATTTT
>TRBJ2-5|TRBV18|TRBD1|NA
CASSPRTGQETQYF
TGTGCCAGCTCACCAAGGACAGGGCAGGAGACCCAGTACTTC
>TRBJ2-1|TRBV15|TRBD2|NA
CATSRIAGGYNEQFF
TGTGCCACCAGCAGAATAGCGGGAGGATACAATGAGCAGTTCTTC
>TRBJ1-4|TRBV4-2|NA|NA
CASSQGLRGTEKLFF
TGTGCCAGCAGCCAAGGCTTAAGGGGGACTGAAAAACTGTTTTTT
>TRBJ1-2|TRBV4-1|NA|NA
CASSQVGVYGYTF
TGCGCCAGCAGCCAAGTAGGGGTCTATGGCTACACCTTC
>TRBJ2-1|TRBV4-1|NA|NA
CASSQEAGYEQFF
TGCGCCAGCAGCCAAGAAGCTGGATACGAGCAGTTCTTC
>TRBJ2-7|TRBV20-1|NA|NA
CSAPRNYEQYF
TGCAGTGCCCCGCGTAACTACGAGCAGTACTTC
>TRBJ2-3|TRBV29-1|TRBD2|NA
CSAMRTSGSSTDTQYF
TGCAGCGCCATGCGGACTAGCGGGAGTTCTACAGATACGCAGTATTTT
>TRBJ2-1|TRBV12-3/TRBV12-4|NA|few
CASSLRGSSYNEQFF
TGTGCCAGCAGTTTAAGGGGGAGCTCCTACAATGAGCAGTTCTTC
>TRBJ1-4|TRBV30|TRBD1|NA
CAWSVNRGNEKLFF
TGTGCCTGGAGTGTAAACAGGGGGAATGAAAAACTGTTTTTT